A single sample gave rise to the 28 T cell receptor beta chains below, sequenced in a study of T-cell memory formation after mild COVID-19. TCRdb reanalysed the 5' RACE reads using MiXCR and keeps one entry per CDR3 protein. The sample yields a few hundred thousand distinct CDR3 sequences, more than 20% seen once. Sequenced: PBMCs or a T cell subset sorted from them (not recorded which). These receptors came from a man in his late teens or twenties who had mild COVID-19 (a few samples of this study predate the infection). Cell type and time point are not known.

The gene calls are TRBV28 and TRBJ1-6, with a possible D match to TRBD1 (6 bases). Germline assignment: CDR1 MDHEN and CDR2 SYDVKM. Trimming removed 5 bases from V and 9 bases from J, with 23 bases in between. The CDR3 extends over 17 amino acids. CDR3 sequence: CASSPLTGQWAASPLHF. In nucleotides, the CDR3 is TGTGCCAGCAGTCCTCTGACAGGCCAATGGGCAGCTTCACCCCTCCACTTT.

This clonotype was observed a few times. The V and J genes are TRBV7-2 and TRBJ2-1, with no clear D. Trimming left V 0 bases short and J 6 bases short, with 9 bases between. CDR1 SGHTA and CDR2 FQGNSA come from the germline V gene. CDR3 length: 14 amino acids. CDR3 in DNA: TGTGCCAGCAGCTTAGCTCGGCAGTCCAATGAGCAGTTCTTC. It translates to CASSLARQSNEQFF.

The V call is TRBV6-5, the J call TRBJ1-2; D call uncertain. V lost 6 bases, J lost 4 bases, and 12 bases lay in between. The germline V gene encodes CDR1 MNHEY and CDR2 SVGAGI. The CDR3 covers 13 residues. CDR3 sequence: CASRMDGVYGYTF. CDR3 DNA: TGTGCCAGCAGAATGGACGGAGTCTATGGCTACACCTTC.

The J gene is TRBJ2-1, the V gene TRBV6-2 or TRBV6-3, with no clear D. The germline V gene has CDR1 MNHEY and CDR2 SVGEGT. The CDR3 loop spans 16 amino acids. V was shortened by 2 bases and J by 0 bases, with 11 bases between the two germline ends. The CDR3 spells CASSYTILSSYNEQFF. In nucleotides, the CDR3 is TGTGCCAGCAGTTACACCATACTAAGCTCCTACAATGAGCAGTTCTTC.

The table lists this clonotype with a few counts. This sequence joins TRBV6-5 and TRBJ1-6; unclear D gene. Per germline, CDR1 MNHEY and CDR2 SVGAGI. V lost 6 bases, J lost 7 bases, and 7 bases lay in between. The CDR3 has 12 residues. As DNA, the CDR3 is TGTGCCAGCAGCAATAGGAATTCACCCCTCCACTTT. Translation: CASSNRNSPLHF.

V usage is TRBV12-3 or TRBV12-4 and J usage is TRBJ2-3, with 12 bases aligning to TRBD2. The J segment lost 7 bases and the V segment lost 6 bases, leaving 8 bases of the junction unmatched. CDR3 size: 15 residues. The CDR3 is CASSHSTSGGYTQYF. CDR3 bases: TGTGCCAGCAGCCACTCGACTAGCGGGGGTTATACGCAGTATTTT.

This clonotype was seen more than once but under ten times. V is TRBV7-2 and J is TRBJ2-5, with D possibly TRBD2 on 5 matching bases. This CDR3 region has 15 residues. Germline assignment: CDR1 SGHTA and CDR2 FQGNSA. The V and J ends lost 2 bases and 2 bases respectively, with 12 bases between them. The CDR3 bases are TGTGCCAGCAGCTTAAGGGTTAGCGAACAAGAGACCCAGTACTTC. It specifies CASSLRVSEQETQYF.

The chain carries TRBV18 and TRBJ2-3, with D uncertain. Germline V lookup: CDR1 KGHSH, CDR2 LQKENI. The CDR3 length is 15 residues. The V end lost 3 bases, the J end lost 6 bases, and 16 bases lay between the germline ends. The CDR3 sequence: CASSPSASPADTQYF. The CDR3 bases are TGTGCCAGCTCACCCTCCGCATCCCCGGCGGATACGCAGTATTTT. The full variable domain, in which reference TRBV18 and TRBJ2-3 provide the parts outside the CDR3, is NAGVMQNPRHLVRRRGQEARLRCSPMKGHSHVYWYRQLPEEGLKFMVYLQKENIIDESGMPKERFSAEFPKEGPSILRIQQVVRGDSAAYFCASSPSASPADTQYFGPGTRLTVL.

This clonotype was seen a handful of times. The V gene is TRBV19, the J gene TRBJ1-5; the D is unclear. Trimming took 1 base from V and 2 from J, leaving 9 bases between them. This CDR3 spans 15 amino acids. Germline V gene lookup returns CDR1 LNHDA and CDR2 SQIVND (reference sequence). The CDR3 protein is CASSIGRARNQPQHF. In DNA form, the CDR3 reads TGTGCCAGTAGTATAGGACGGGCACGCAATCAGCCCCAGCATTTT.

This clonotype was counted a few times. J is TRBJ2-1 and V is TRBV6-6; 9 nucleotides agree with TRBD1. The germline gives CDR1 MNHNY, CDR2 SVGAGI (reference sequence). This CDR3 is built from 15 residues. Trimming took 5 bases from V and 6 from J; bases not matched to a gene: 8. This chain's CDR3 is CASSRPGQGINEQFF. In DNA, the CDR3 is TGTGCCAGCAGTAGGCCGGGACAGGGAATCAATGAGCAGTTCTTC.

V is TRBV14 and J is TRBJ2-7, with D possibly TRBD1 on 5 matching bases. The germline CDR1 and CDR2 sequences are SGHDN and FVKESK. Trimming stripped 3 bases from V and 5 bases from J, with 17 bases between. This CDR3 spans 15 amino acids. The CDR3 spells CASSQGWTTGNEQYF. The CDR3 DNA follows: TGTGCCAGCAGCCAGGGGTGGACAACCGGTAACGAGCAGTACTTC.

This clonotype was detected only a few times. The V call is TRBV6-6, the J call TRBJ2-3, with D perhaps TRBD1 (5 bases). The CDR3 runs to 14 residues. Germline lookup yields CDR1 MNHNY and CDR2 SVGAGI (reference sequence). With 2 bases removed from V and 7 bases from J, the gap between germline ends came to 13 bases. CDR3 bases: TGTGCCAGCAGTTACCCCAGGGTGGGTCATACGCAGTATTTT. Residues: CASSYPRVGHTQYF.

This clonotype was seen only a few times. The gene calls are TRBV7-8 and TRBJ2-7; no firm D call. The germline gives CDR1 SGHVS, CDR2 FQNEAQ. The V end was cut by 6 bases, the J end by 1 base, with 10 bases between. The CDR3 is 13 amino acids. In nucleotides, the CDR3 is TGTGCCAGCAGTCACGCCGCATCCTACGAGCAGTACTTC. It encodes CASSHAASYEQYF.

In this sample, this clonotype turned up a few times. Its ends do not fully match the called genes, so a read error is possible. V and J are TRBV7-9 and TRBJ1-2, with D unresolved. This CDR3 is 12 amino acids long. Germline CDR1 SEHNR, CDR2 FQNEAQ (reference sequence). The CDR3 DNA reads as TGTGCAAGCAGTTCGACCTTTTATGGCTACACCTTC. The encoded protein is CASSSTFYGYTF.

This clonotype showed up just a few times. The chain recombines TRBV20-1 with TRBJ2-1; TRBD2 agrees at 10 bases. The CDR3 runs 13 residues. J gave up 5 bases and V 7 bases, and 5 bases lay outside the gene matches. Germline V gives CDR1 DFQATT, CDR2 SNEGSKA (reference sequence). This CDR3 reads CSGLAGGNNEQFF. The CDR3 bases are TGCAGTGGTTTAGCGGGGGGAAACAATGAGCAGTTCTTC.

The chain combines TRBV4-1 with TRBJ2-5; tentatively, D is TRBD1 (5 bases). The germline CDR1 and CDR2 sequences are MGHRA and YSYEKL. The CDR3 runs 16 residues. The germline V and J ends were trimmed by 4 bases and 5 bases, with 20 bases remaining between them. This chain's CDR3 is CASSRVWQGSWETQYF. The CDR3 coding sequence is TGCGCCAGCAGCCGAGTCTGGCAGGGTTCGTGGGAGACCCAGTACTTC.

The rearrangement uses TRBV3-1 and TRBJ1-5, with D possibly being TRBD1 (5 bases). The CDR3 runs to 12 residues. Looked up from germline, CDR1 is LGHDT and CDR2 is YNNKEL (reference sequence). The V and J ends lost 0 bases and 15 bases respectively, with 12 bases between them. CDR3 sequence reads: CASSQDFRRGHF. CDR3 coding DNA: TGTGCCAGCAGCCAAGATTTTCGGAGGGGGCATTTT.

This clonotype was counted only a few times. In DNA, the CDR3 is TGCGCCAGCAGCTTGCGACAGTCGAACACCGGGGAGCTGTTTTTT. This gives the protein CASSLRQSNTGELFF. The chain uses TRBV5-1 and TRBJ2-2, with D maybe TRBD1 (5 bases). CDR1 and CDR2 from the germline V gene are SGHRS and YFSETQ. Trimming removed 1 base at V and 0 bases at J, with 7 bases between. This CDR3 region has 15 residues.

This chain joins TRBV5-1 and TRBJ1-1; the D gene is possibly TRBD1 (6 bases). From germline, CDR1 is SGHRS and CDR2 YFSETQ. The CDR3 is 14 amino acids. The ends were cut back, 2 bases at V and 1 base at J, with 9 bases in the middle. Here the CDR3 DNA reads TGCGCCAGCAGCTTCCAGACAGGGAACACTGAAGCTTTCTTT. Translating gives CASSFQTGNTEAFF. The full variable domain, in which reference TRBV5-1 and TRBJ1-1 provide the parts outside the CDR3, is KAGVTQTPRYLIKTRGQQVTLSCSPISGHRSVSWYQQTPGQGLQFLFEYFSETQRNKGNFPGRFSGRQFSNSRSEMNVSTLELGDSALYLCASSFQTGNTEAFFGQGTRLTVV.

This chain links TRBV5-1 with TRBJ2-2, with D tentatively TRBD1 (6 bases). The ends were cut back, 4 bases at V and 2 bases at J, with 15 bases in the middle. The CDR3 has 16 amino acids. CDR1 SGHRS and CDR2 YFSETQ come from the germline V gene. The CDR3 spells CASSGDAGENTGELFF. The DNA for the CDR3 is TGCGCCAGCAGCGGGGACGCAGGGGAAAACACCGGGGAGCTGTTTTTT.

As DNA, the CDR3 is TGCAGTGCTAGAATGGACGGGGAAGAGACCCAGTACTTC. This encodes CSARMDGEETQYF. The rearrangement links TRBV20-1 to TRBJ2-5, with a weak D call TRBD2 (5 bases). In germline, CDR1 is DFQATT, CDR2 SNEGSKA (reference sequence). The CDR3 totals 13 residues. V lost 2 bases and J 3 bases, leaving 10 bases between the germline ends.

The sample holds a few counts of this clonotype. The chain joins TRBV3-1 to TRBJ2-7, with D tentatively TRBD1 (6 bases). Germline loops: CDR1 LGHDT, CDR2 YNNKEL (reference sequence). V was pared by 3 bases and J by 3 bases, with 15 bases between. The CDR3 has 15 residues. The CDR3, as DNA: TGTGCCAGCAGCCATGCCCGGGACACCTTCTACGAGCAGTACTTC. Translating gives CASSHARDTFYEQYF.

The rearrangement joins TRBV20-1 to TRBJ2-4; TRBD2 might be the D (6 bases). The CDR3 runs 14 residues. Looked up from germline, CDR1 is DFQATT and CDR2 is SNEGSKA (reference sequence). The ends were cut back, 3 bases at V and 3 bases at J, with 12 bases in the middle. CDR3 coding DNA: TGCAGTGCTAGTGTGTGGAGGGGCAAAAACATTCAGTACTTC. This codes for CSASVWRGKNIQYF.

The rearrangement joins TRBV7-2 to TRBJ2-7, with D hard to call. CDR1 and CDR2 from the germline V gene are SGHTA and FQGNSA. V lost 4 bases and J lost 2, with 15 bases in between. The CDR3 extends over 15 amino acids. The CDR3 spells CASSSPHGVAYEQYF. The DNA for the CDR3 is TGTGCCAGCAGCTCGCCCCACGGTGTCGCCTACGAGCAGTACTTC.

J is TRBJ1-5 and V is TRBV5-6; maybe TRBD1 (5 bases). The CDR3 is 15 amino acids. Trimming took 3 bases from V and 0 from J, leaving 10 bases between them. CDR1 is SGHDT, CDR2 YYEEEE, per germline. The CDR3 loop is CASSSQVVSNQPQHF. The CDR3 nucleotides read TGTGCCAGCAGCTCACAGGTAGTTAGCAATCAGCCCCAGCATTTT.

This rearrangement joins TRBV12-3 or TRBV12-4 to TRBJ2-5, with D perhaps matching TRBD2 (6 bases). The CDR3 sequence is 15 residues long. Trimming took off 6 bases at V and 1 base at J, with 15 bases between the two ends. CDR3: CASSPLAGGQETQYF. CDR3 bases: TGTGCCAGCAGCCCCTTAGCCGGGGGCCAAGAGACCCAGTACTTC.

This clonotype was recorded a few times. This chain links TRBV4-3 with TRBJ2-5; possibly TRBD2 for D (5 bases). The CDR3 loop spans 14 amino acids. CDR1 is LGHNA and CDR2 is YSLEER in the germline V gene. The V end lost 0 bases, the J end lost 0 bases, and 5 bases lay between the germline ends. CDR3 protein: CASSQEDYQETQYF. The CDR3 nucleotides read TGCGCCAGCAGCCAAGAGGACTACCAAGAGACCCAGTACTTC.

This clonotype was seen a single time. The chain's CDR3 is CASGLVVGRGRETQYF. In nucleotides, the CDR3 is TGTGCTAGTGGTTTGGTAGTGGGTAGAGGAAGAGAGACCCAGTACTTC. The chain is built from TRBV12-5 and TRBJ2-5; D ambiguous. V was pared by 0 bases and J by 4 bases, with 15 bases between. CDR3 length: 16 amino acids. Germline CDR1 reads LGHNT; CDR2 reads FRNRAP.